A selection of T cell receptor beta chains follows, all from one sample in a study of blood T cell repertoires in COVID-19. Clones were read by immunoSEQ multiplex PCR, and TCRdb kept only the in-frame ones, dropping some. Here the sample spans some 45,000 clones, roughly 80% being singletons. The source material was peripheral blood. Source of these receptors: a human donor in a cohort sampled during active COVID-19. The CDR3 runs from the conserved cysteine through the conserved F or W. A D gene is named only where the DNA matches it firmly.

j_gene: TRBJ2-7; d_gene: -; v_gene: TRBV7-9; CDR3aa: CASSLARTYEQYF
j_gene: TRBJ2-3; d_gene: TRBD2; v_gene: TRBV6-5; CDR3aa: CASSWLAGGATDTQYF
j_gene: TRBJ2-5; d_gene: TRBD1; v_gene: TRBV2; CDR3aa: CASSNGQGQETQYF
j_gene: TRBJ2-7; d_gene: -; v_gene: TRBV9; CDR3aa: CASSVDTRLARKYF
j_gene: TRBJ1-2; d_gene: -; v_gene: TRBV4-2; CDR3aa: CASTSIQGDALDGYTF
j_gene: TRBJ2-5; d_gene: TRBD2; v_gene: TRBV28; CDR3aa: CASSYSGRERETQYF
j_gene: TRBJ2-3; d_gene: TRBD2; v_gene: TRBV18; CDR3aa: CASSPGLAGADTQYF
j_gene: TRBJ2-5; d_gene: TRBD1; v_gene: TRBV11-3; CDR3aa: CASSSRTGPLGETQYF
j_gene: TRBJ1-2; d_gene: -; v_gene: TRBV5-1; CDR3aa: CASSPDGANYGYTF
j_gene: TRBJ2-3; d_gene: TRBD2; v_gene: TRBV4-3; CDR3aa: CASSQGYGTSGTDTQYF
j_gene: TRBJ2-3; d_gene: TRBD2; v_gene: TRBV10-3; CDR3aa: CAISEPVTQQTSGTDTQYF
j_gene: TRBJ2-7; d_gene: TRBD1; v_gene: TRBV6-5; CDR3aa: CASSYSGQGGYEQYF
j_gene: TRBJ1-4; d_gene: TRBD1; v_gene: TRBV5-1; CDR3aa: CASSFRTGGDNEKLFF
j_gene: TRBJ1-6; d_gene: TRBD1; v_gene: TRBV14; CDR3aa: CASSLPGQGHNSPLHF
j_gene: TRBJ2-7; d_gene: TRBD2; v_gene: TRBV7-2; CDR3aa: CASSLGGTSGSYEQYF
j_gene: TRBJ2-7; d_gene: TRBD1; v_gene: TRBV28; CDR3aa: CASAPGGREQYF
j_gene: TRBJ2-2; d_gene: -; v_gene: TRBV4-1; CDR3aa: CASSHRGSLTGELFF
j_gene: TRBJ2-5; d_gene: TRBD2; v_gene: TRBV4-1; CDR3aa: CASSQGLADQETQYF
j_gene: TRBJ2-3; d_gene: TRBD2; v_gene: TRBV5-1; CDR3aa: CASSLEAGGPGDTQYF
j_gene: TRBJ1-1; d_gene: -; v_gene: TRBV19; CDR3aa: CASSMFRDTEAFF
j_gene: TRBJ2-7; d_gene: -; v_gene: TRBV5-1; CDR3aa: CASSPRDTAYEQYF
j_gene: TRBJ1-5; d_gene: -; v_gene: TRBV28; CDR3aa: CASHRERGQPQHF
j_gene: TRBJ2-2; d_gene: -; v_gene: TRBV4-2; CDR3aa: CASSQDSRGAGELFF
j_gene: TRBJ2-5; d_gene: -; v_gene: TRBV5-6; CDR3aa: CASSLGRTGTQYF
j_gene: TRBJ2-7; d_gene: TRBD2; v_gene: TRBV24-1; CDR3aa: CATSDRTSGSNEQYF
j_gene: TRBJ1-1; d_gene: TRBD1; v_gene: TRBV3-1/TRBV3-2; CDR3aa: CASSHLDRGPMNTEAFF
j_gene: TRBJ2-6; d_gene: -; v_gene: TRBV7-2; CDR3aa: CASSSFSSGANVLTF
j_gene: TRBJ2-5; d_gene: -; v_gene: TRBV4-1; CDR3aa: CASSRTPGRETQYF